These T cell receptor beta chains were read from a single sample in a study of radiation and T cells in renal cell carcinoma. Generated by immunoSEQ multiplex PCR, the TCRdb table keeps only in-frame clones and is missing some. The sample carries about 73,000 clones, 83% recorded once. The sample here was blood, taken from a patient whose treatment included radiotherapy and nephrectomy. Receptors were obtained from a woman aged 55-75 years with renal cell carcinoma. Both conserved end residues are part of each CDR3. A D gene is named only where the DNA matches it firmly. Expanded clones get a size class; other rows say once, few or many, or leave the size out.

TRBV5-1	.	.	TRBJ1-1	TGCGCCAGCAGCTTGGACAGTATGAACACTGAAGCTTTCTTT	CASSLDSMNTEAFF
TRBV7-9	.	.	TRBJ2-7	TGTGCCAGCAGCTTAGGTCTACAGGGTCACGAGCAGTACTTC	CASSLGLQGHEQYF
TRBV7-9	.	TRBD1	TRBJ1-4	TGTGCCAGCAGCTCGGGACAGGGACCTCTGTTTTTT	CASSSGQGPLFF
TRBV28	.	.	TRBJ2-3	TGTGCCAGCAGTACACCCGGGACTGGCGTCCCAGATACGCAGTATTTT	CASSTPGTGVPDTQYF
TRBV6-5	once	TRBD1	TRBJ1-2	TGTGCCAGCAGTCGCCCGACAGGGCTCGTCTATGGCTACACCTTC	CASSRPTGLVYGYTF
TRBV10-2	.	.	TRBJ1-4	TGCGCCAGCAGTGGTCCTTATGAAAAACTGTTTTTT	CASSGPYEKLFF
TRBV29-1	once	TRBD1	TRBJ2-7	TGCAGCGCAGAGGACAGGGGAACCTACGAGCAGTACTTC	CSAEDRGTYEQYF
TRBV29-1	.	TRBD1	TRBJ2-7	TGCAGCGTTGAAGGAGGACAGGGGGCTACCTACGAGCAGTACTTC	CSVEGGQGATYEQYF
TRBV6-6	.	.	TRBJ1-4	TGTGCCAGCAGTTACTCGAAGGGACGGCCGAATGAAAAACTGTTTTTT	CASSYSKGRPNEKLFF
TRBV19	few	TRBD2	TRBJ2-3	TGTGCCAGTAGTATACGCGCCACCGGGACTAGCGGCACAGGCACAGATACGCAGTATTTT	CASSIRATGTSGTGTDTQYF
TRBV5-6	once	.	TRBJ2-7	TGTGCCAGCAGCTCTGGACCCCGACCCCACGAGCAGTACTTC	CASSSGPRPHEQYF
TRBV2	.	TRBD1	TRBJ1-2	TGTGCCAGCAGCCGGGACAGGGGAACAGGCTATGGCTACACCTTC	CASSRDRGTGYGYTF
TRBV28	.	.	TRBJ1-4	TGTGCCAGCAGTGGGGCCGGGGAAAAACTGTTTTTT	CASSGAGEKLFF
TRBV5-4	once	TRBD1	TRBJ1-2	TGTGCCAGCAGCTTATTGACAGGGGCTTTTGGCTACACCTTC	CASSLLTGAFGYTF
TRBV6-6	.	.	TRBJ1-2	TGTGCCAGCAGTCCCCTGGTAGAAAGATTTAACTATGGCTACACCTTC	CASSPLVERFNYGYTF
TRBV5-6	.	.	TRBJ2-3	TGTGCCAGCAGCTTGGGCGGGCGGACCACAGATACGCAGTATTTT	CASSLGGRTTDTQYF
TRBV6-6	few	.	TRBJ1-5	TGTGCCAGCAGTTACCCTCAGCATTTT	CASSYPQHF
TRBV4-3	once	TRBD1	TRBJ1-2	TGCGCCAGCAGCCAAGATCGGGTGGGACAGGGGGGAGATGGCTACACCTTC	CASSQDRVGQGGDGYTF
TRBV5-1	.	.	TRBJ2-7	TGCGCCAGCAGCTTGGGCACCCGGGAGCAGTACTTC	CASSLGTREQYF
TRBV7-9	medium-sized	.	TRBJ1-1	TGTGCCAGCAGCGTACACAGCAATGATGAAGCTTTCTTT	CASSVHSNDEAFF
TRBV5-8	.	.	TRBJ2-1	TGTGCCAGCAGCTTGAGGCTAACAGGGAGCTCCTACAATGAGCAGTTCTTC	CASSLRLTGSSYNEQFF
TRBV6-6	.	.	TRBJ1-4	TGTGCCAGCTCACCGGGACCCTCAGGAAGTGGAAAACTGTTTTTT	CASSPGPSGSGKLFF
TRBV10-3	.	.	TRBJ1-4	TGTGCCATCAGTGAGACGGCCGCAACTAATGAAAAACTGTTTTTT	CAISETAATNEKLFF
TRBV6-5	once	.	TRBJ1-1	TGTGCCAGCAGTTACTCCCGGGACTCAGCTTTCTTT	CASSYSRDSAFF
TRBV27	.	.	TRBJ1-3	TGTGCCAGCAGTTTATCCCCAGGGACCAACACCATATATTTT	CASSLSPGTNTIYF
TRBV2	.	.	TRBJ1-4	TGTGCCAGCAGTGCCGGTGGGGGCCTGGGGGAAAAACTGTTTTTT	CASSAGGGLGEKLFF